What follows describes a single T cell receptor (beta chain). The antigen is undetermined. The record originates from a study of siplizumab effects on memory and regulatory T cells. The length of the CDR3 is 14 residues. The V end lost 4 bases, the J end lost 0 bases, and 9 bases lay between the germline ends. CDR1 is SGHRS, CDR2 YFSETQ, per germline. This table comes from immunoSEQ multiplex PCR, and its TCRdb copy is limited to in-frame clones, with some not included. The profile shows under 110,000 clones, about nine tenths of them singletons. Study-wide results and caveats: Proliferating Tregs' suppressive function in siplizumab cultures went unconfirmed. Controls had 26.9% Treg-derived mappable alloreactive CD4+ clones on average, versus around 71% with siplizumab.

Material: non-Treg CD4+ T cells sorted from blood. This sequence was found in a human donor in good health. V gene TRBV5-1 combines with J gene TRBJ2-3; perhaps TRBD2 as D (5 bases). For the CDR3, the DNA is TGCGCCAGCAGCGTTGGAGGTAGCACAGATACGCAGTATTTT. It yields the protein CASSVGGSTDTQYF.